These 5 T cell receptor beta chains came from one sample sequenced in a study of blood T cell repertoires in COVID-19. Measured with immunoSEQ multiplex PCR; TCRdb has only the in-frame clones, and not every one. The data contain about 87,000 clones, over 70% of them seen just once; the ten biggest clones take up about 4%. Sample: peripheral blood. These receptors originate from a woman between 45 and 60 years old with acute or convalescent COVID-19.

The chain carries TRBV5-6 and TRBJ1-1; weak D call: TRBD1 (6 bases). Germline V CDR1 and CDR2: SGHDT, YYEEEE. The CDR3 contains 13 residues. V lost 0 bases, J lost 10 bases, and 13 bases lay in between. The CDR3 protein is CASSLGPGALAFF. CDR3 nucleotide sequence: TGTGCCAGCAGCTTGGGACCAGGGGCCTTAGCTTTCTTT.

This clone turned up a few times. The chain couples TRBV7-3 to TRBJ1-1; TRBD1 agrees at 7 bases. In germline, CDR1 is SGHTA, CDR2 FQGTGA. J gave up 4 bases and V 2 bases, and 7 bases lay outside the gene matches. This CDR3 is built from 15 residues. For the CDR3, the DNA is TGTGCCAGCAGCTTATCAGGGGGGCCCGGCACTGAAGCTTTCTTT. Amino acid sequence: CASSLSGGPGTEAFF.

This chain links TRBV29-1 with TRBJ1-4; 10 nucleotides match TRBD1. CDR1 and CDR2 (germline): SQVTM, ANQGSEA. This CDR3 contains 12 residues. V trimming: 8 bases; J trimming: 8 bases; junction bases outside the gene matches: 5. The CDR3 sequence: CSFGTGVEKLFF. CDR3 bases: TGCAGCTTCGGGACAGGGGTGGAAAAACTGTTTTTT.

This clone has a handful of counts. V and J are TRBV30 and TRBJ1-3, with D unresolved. Deletions cut 0 bases from V and 4 bases from J, with 13 bases between. The CDR3 spans 15 residues. The germline gives CDR1 GTSNPN, CDR2 SVGIG (reference sequence). CDR3 coding DNA: TGTGCCTGGAGTGTAATGGGTGCGGAAGGAAACACCATATATTTT. This translates into CAWSVMGAEGNTIYF.

J is TRBJ2-7 and V is TRBV4-1; 11 nucleotides agree with TRBD1. The CDR3 is 17 residues long. The germline V gene encodes CDR1 MGHRA and CDR2 YSYEKL. Unmatched junction bases numbered 11, after V lost 4 bases and J lost 3 bases. CDR3 bases: TGCGCCAGCAGCCCCTCACCCGGACAGGGGGCGGACTACGAGCAGTACTTC. This codes for CASSPSPGQGADYEQYF.